This T cell receptor (beta chain) was recorded in a study of blood T cell repertoires in COVID-19. At the level of the study: Samples of COVID-19 (acute and convalescent) were obtained from the United States, Italy and Spain. PBMCs, B-cell-depleted T cells, or T cells were the source of the cDNA or gDNA that made up the material.

The assay was immunoSEQ multiplex PCR, and TCRdb's table has in-frame clones only and misses some. Counted here are about 300,000 clones, just under 90% occurring once; the ten biggest clones make up approximately 2.9%. Deletions cut 1 base from V and 0 bases from J, with 9 bases between. The CDR3 has 15 residues. Germline V gene lookup returns CDR1 LNHNV and CDR2 YYDKDF (reference sequence). Recruits, aged roughly 18 to 89 years, lived in 24 US areas. The clonotype was recovered from a woman aged 45-60 years who had been exposed to COVID-19. The genes are TRBV15 and TRBJ2-5; tentative D call: TRBD1 (6 bases). The specimen sequenced was PBMCs or T cells enriched from blood (not recorded which). CDR3 in amino acids: CATSRGGQYQETQYF. The CDR3 coding sequence is TGTGCCACCAGCAGAGGGGGACAATACCAAGAGACCCAGTACTTC.